This TCR beta chain is from a study of T cells in Graves' hyperthyroidism and ophthalmopathy (dated by TCRdb to the late 2010s). Background on the whole study: Peripheral blood samples were taken at initial diagnosis, before any treatment was given. TCR V-J signatures able to tell the groups apart were searched for in a discovery cohort of approximately 95 patients, of whom under 45 had Graves' ophthalmopathy and 55 to 60 had stable Graves' hyperthyroidism. Prospective prediction of ophthalmopathy was tested in an independent validation cohort consisting of fewer than 20 hyperthyroidism patients and approximately 16 patients who later progressed to ophthalmopathy. The paper reports TCR Vbeta CDR3 sequencing of approximately 130 peripheral blood samples: around 41 ophthalmopathy, about 75 hyperthyroidism and some 17 progressor patients. The study also compared thyroid tissue and blood T-cell repertoires from about six Graves' hyperthyroidism patients. Once sampling was done, hyperthyroidism patients were given methimazole at a starting dose of 30 mg daily, whereas ophthalmopathy patients were given high-dose intravenous methylprednisolone. For training and testing, the 100 patients in the discovery cohort were randomly divided in a 7:3 ratio.

General conclusions and limits of the study: Most expanded thyroid clonotypes (frequency above 0.001) were also detected in blood, suggesting blood repertoires may reflect thyroid immune responses. Sample size was not statistically predetermined, and investigators were not blinded to group allocation. Ophthalmopathy was separated from stable hyperthyroidism by a 13 V-J signature model, with over 85% sensitivity and approximately 81% specificity obtained in cross-validation and 80%/75% obtained in testing. In validation, the model predicted progression to ophthalmopathy a median of roughly 6.2 months before onset, with 65% to 71% sensitivity and roughly 79% specificity.

In the case of this clonotype: Its antigen target is currently unknown. Per-base quality was not reported, and no clone a single base away is much larger than it.

The hyperthyroidism patients were between 18 and 65 years old and newly diagnosed, with a disease duration of less than 2 months. Any patient with an uncontrolled infection, another autoimmune disease, pregnancy or lactation was excluded. Clinical symptoms, serum thyroxine and TRAb, thyroid ultrasound, and orbital computed tomography formed the basis for the diagnoses. For progressor patients, blood was drawn at the first diagnosis of hyperthyroidism, before any ophthalmopathy symptoms had appeared. PBMCs were separated from roughly 10 ml of fresh peripheral blood using Ficoll-Paque density gradient centrifugation. Patients classed as progressors first received a Graves' hyperthyroidism diagnosis and then went on to develop ophthalmopathy during follow-up. Total RNA was extracted using Trizol reagent, and RNA quality was assessed on an Agilent 2100 Bioanalyzer. The CDR3 numbers 14 residues from cysteine through phenylalanine. Only CDR3 DNA remains: 42 bases, in frame from the first base. Trimming removed 4 bases from V and 14 bases from J; the gene matches leave 11 bases unexplained. CDR1 and CDR2 are read off the germline V gene as MNHNS and SASEGT.

Amplification of TCR beta CDR3 regions was carried out from RNA transcripts. For the first round of RT-PCR on the TCR CDR3, the HTBI primer set was used together with the Qiagen OneStep RT-PCR kit. A second multiplex PCR round built the libraries, followed by size selection and purification. The libraries were sequenced on an Illumina HiSeq2000 using paired-end 100 bp reads. The paper's data handling went like this. Raw data were processed with SOAPnuke, discarding reads with adapters, uncalled bases, mean Phred below 15, or no exact constant-primer or identifier match. COPE v1.2.5 was used to merge the high-quality paired reads, and each unique nucleotide sequence was defined as a clonotype. Clonotypes were aligned to IMGT TRBV, TRBD and TRBJ reference segments using MiTCR v1.1. Only V-J combinations with frequency above 0.0001, covering about 99% of repertoires, were analysed. The TCS score was defined as the ratio of F50 (clonal expansion) to E x V (chaos), calculated using BLOSUM62-based TCRdist between CDR3 peptides within each V-J. Welch's t-statistics and random forest reduced around 510 V-J features to roughly 13, which were used in a naive Bayes classifier (R e1071). TCRdb applied fastp at Q25 and MiXCR to the public reads, then kept only in-frame beta chains. Each entry is one CDR3 protein sequence, shown with its most common DNA and genes. The V and J calls were determined by TCRdb, not by the authors. The sample profile shows 550,000 to 850,000 distinct CDR3 sequences; about 19% of them were found once. The ten largest make up approximately 16% of the sample.

The chain is encoded by TRBV6-1 joined to TRBJ1-6; 7 central bases correspond to TRBD1. The sample was blood. This clonotype was obtained from a woman between 50 and 59 years old with Graves' hyperthyroidism that later progressed to Graves' ophthalmopathy. The CDR3 in this case is CASSADRDITALHF. The nucleotides are TGTGCCAGCAGTGCAGACAGGGACATTACGGCCCTCCACTTT.